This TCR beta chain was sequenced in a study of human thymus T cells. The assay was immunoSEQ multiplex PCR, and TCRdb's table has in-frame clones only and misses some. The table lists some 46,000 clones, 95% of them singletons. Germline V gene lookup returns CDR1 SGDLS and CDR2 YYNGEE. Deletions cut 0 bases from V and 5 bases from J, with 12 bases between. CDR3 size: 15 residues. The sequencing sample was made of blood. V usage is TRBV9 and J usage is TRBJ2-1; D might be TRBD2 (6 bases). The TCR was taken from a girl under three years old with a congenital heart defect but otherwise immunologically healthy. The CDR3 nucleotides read TGTGCCAGCAGCGTAGTGGCGGGGAACCACAATGAGCAGTTCTTC. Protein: CASSVVAGNHNEQFF.